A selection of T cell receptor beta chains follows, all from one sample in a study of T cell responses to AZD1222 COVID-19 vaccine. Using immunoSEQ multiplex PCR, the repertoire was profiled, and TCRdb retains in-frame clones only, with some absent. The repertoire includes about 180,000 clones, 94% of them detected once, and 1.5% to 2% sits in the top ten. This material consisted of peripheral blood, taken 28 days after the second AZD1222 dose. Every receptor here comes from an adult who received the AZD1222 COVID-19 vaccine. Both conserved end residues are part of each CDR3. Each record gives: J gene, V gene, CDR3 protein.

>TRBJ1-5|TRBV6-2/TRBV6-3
CASSTQGGNQPQHF
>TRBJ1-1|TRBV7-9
CASSLGESEAFF
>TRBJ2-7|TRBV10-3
CAISAGTGSYEQYF
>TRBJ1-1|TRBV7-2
CASSLALATEAFF
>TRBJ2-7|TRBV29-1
CSVGEGVYEQYF
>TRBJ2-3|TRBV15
CATSRDLAGGPEDTQYF
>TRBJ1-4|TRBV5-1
CASSPKDRSGKLFF
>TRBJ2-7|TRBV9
CASSVGGQGVSYEQYF
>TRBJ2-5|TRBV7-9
CASSSNGQGRETQYF
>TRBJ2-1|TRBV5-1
CASSLAGGVDEQFF